Detailed here is one T cell receptor beta chain. In the study's own analysis: Amplification of reference gene primers was used by the study to estimate nucleated cell counts. Assay: immunoSEQ multiplex PCR; the TCRdb copy retains only in-frame clones and omits some. That table supplies the V and J calls and clone size; D and trimming were determined from the DNA. This sample yields about 130,000 clones, of which approximately 86% are seen a single time; 18% belongs to the top ten. CDR1 and CDR2 (germline): MGHRA, YSYEKL. The CDR3 loop spans 16 amino acids. V lost 5 bases and J lost 0, with 14 bases in between. The entry originates in a study of blood T cell repertoires in COVID-19. Study-wide background: Both acute and convalescent COVID-19 samples were obtained from the United States, Italy and Spain. T cells, B-cell-depleted T cells, or PBMCs supplied cDNA or gDNA.

Material: peripheral blood. The TCR sequence derives from a woman aged 45-65 years who had recovered from COVID-19. J is TRBJ1-3 and V is TRBV4-1; D not resolved. This chain's CDR3 is CASSSGQFSSGNTIYF. In DNA, the CDR3 is TGCGCCAGCAGCTCAGGCCAATTTAGCTCTGGAAACACCATATATTTT.